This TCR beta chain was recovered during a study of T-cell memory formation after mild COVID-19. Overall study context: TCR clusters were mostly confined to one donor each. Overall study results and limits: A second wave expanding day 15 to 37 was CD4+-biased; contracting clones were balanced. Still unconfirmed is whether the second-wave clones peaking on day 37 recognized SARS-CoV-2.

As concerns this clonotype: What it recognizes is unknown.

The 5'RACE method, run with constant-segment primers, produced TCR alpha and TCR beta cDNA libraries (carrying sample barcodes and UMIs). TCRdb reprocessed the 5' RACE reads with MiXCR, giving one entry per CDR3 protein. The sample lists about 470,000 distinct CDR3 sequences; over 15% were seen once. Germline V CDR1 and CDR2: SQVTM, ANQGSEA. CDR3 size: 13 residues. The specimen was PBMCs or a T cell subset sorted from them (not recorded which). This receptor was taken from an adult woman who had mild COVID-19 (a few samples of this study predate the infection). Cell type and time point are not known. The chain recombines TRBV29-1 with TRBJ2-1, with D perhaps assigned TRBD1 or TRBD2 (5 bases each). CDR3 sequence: CSSEEGRGNEQFF. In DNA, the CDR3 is TGCAGTTCAGAAGAGGGGCGCGGCAATGAGCAGTTCTTC.